This T cell receptor beta chain was sequenced for a study of cytomegalovirus exposure and HLA in healthy donors. Use of 60 Vbeta and 13 Jbeta primers characterized the PCR. Sequenced by immunoSEQ multiplex PCR; TCRdb stores in-frame clones only, minus some. The sample shows roughly 170,000 clones, approximately 81% of them seen only once. CDR1 SGHDT and CDR2 YYEEEE come from the germline V gene. There are 15 residues in the CDR3. V gave up 3 bases and J gave up 4 bases; unmatched junction bases: 10. Sequencing used PBMCs. The TCR originated in a male donor in good health and CMV-seronegative. The V gene is TRBV5-6, the J gene TRBJ2-7; 7 bases are a match to TRBD1. In DNA, the CDR3 is TGTGCCAGCAGCTCCAAAGGACAGGAGCTTTACGAGCAGTACTTC. Translation gives CASSSKGQELYEQYF.